The 3 T cell receptor beta chains given below trace back to one sample, sequenced in a study of T-cell reconstitution after alpha-beta-depleted transplantation in children (dated by TCRdb to the mid-2010s). Library prep was done by PCR. The sequencer was an Illumina HiSeq 2500. TCR library preparation used molecular barcoding, with unique molecular identifiers applied to normalize quantification of the TCRbeta repertoire. Using fastp trimming at Q25 and MiXCR clonotype assembly, TCRdb reanalyzed the public sequencing data and kept in-frame beta chains. CDR3 protein sequences are deduplicated, and each keeps its most common genes and DNA. Counted in this sample were around 370,000 distinct CDR3 sequences; under 13% of them appeared once. The top ten clones comprise about 2.3% of the sample. Material: PBMCs from the stem cell graft donor, obtained from the stem cell graft. These receptors originate from a human donor who donated a stem cell graft to a child with acute lymphoblastic leukemia.

This chain uses TRBV27 with TRBJ1-2, with D perhaps matching TRBD1 (5 bases). The CDR3 spans 13 residues. The V and J ends lost 6 bases and 1 base respectively, with 9 bases between them. In germline, CDR1 is MNHEY, CDR2 SMNVEV (reference sequence). The CDR3 DNA follows: TGTGCCAGCAGCCAGGGAGTTAACTATGGCTACACCTTC. It translates to CASSQGVNYGYTF.

The chain combines TRBV7-9 with TRBJ2-3, with TRBD2 matching 10 bases. Germline CDR1 and CDR2: SEHNR and FQNEAQ (reference sequence). The CDR3 is made up of 16 amino acids. Trimming took 4 bases from V and 4 from J; bases not matched to a gene: 8. In DNA, the CDR3 is TGTGCCAGCAGCTGGTGGACTAGCGGAAGATCAGATACGCAGTATTTT. It specifies CASSWWTSGRSDTQYF.

Only a few counts were recorded for this clonotype. This chain connects TRBV29-1 to TRBJ2-1, with 14 bases identical to TRBD2. Germline CDR1 reads SQVTM; CDR2 reads ANQGSEA. With 8 bases clipped from V and 12 bases from J, the junction kept 9 bases outside the gene matches. This CDR3 region has 13 residues. In DNA, the CDR3 is TGCAGCCCTGGACTAGCGGGAGGAGGTGGGCAGTTCTTC. It is translated as CSPGLAGGGGQFF.